This TCR beta chain was sequenced in a study of blood T cell repertoires in COVID-19. The wider study: Acute and convalescent COVID-19 specimens originated in the United States, Italy and Spain. T cells, B-cell-depleted T cells, or PBMCs provided the cDNA or gDNA that served as material.

CDR1 is GTSNPN, CDR2 SVGIG, per germline (reference sequence). V was cut by 3 bases and J by 2 bases, with 17 bases left in between. CDR3 length equals 16 residues. Original analysis: Nucleated cell number was recorded as an estimate derived from reference gene primer amplification. Profiled with immunoSEQ multiplex PCR; TCRdb holds only in-frame clones, not every one. The DNA gave D and trimming, while V, J and clone size come from that table. Of about 120,000 clones listed, 85% are singletons. The chain couples TRBV30 to TRBJ1-5; D might be TRBD1 (6 bases). This TCR derives from an older man with active or convalescent COVID-19. The sequencing input was peripheral blood. The CDR3 sequence is CAWSSGTSIGNQPQHF. CDR3 coding DNA: TGTGCCTGGAGCTCAGGGACATCAATAGGCAATCAGCCCCAGCATTTT.